This T cell receptor (beta chain) was sequenced in a study of OX40 agonist ivuxolimab in advanced cancers. Background on the study: In three patients, partial responses were observed, one with hepatocellular carcinoma and two with cutaneous melanoma.

With baseline, cycle 4 day 1, and cycle 7 day 1 as timepoints, blood was sampled. Study-level points and caveats: Expanded clones tended on average to be more numerous among CD8+ T cells than CD4+. Undetermined was the antigen specificity of the expanded peripheral T cells.

Worth noting for this clone: Its antigen is not identified.

Using immunoSEQ multiplex PCR, the repertoire was profiled, and TCRdb retains in-frame clones only, with some absent. The data show tens of thousands of clones, approximately 91% seen once. Germline CDR1 and CDR2: SGHDT and YYEEEE. The junction had 9 bases not matched to a gene; V was cut back by 6 bases and J by 4 bases. The length of the CDR3 is 14 residues. The specimen was CD4+ or CD8+ T cells sorted from blood, collected in a trial of the OX40 agonist ivuxolimab. The chain combines TRBV5-6 with TRBJ1-2; 7 positions match TRBD1. This TCR was sampled from an adult with an advanced solid tumor such as melanoma, head and neck, liver or kidney cancer. The CDR3 is CASNQDRDGYGYTF. The CDR3 nucleotides read TGTGCCAGCAACCAAGACAGGGATGGCTATGGCTACACCTTC.